This T cell receptor (beta chain) originates from a study of blood T cell repertoires in COVID-19. On the study more broadly: The United States, Italy and Spain supplied acute and convalescent COVID-19 samples. T cells, B-cell-depleted T cells, or PBMCs supplied cDNA or gDNA.

The data were produced by immunoSEQ multiplex PCR, yet TCRdb's version contains in-frame clones alone and is incomplete. The sample contains about 400,000 clones, around 90% of which appear only once. The CDR3 runs 12 residues. CDR1 SQVTM and CDR2 ANQGSEA come from the germline V gene. V was pared by 7 bases and J by 2 bases, with 11 bases between. Cohort assignment relied on participant-reported clinical history. The clonotype originates from a middle-aged woman with acute COVID-19. The chain is built from TRBV29-1 and TRBJ1-2; a weak D match, TRBD1 (5 bases). Sequencing was carried out using PBMCs or T cells enriched from blood (not recorded which). The CDR3 region is CSANRRNYGYTF. The CDR3 nucleotides read TGCAGCGCCAACAGGAGAAACTATGGCTACACCTTC.